This TCR beta chain was recovered during a study of cytomegalovirus exposure and HLA in healthy donors. The study, taken as a whole, reports: Sequencing depth roughly uniform across donors was assumed in presence/absence analyses. A later analysis reportedly identified an Asian-associated ancestry cluster as carrying fewer N-insertions than the approximately 730-donor mean.

As regards this clone: Its antigen is not identified.

PCR involved 60 Vbeta and 13 Jbeta primers. The table came from immunoSEQ multiplex PCR; TCRdb's copy has only in-frame clones and leaves some out. The table records around 120,000 clones, 65% to 80% of them present only once. Specimen: PBMCs. This clonotype was sampled from a human donor in good health.

CDR3 coding DNA: TGCGCCAGCAGCTTGATGGTAGCCGGGACAGAGCTTAACTATGGCTACACCTTC. Protein sequence: CASSLMVAGTELNYGYTF. The V call is TRBV5-1, the J call TRBJ1-2, with 7 bases identical to TRBD1. Germline V lookup: CDR1 SGHRS, CDR2 YFSETQ. CDR3 length equals 18 residues. V was pared by 1 base and J by 1 base, with 13 bases of the junction left unmatched.